Shown below are 29 T cell receptor beta chains from a single sample sequenced in a study of T cell responses to AZD1222 COVID-19 vaccine. Here immunoSEQ multiplex PCR was the method, and the copy in TCRdb shows in-frame clones only, minus some. The sample yields around 120,000 clones, 88% seen once. The sample consisted of peripheral blood, taken 28 days after the second AZD1222 dose. These receptors were collected from an adult who received the AZD1222 COVID-19 vaccine.

The genes are TRBV6-2 or TRBV6-3 and TRBJ1-2; TRBD1 matches 7 bases. The length of the CDR3 is 12 residues. CDR1 is MNHEY and CDR2 is SVGEGT in the germline V gene. The V segment lost 6 bases and the J segment 8 bases; nucleotides outside the gene matches: 6. CDR3 sequence reads: CASSTTGKGYTF. As DNA, the CDR3 is TGTGCCAGCAGCACGACAGGGAAGGGCTACACCTTC.

J is TRBJ1-6 and V is TRBV7-2; 7 nucleotides match TRBD1. Germline V gene sequence: CDR1 SGHTA, CDR2 FQGNSA. V shed 5 bases and J 9 bases; nucleotides not matched to a gene: 7. This CDR3 is built from 14 residues. The CDR3 protein is CASSLQGGPSPLHF. For the CDR3, the DNA is TGTGCCAGCAGCCTCCAGGGGGGGCCTTCACCCCTCCACTTT. The variable domain in full, with the rest retrieved from reference TRBV7-2 and TRBJ1-6, is GAGVSQSPSNKVTEKGKDVELRCDPISGHTALYWYRQSLGQGLEFLIYFQGNSAPDKSGLPSDRFSAERTGGSVSTLTIQRTQQEDSAVYLCASSLQGGPSPLHFGNGTRLTVT.

V and J are TRBV30 and TRBJ2-5, with no clear D. Germline values: CDR1 GTSNPN, CDR2 SVGIG (reference sequence). V was cut by 4 bases and J by 0 bases, with 6 bases left in between. The CDR3 contains 12 residues. CDR3: CAWTPYQETQYF. DNA of the CDR3: TGTGCCTGGACCCCGTACCAAGAGACCCAGTACTTC.

The V call is TRBV10-3, the J call TRBJ2-2; TRBD1 is a possible D gene (5 bases). V lost 0 bases and J lost 5, with 13 bases in between. CDR3 size: 16 residues. In germline, CDR1 is ENHRY, CDR2 SYGVKD. CDR3 amino acids: CAISESGKGATGELFF. CDR3 in DNA: TGTGCCATCAGTGAGTCGGGTAAAGGGGCGACCGGGGAGCTGTTTTTT.

This clone appeared a single time. The chain uses TRBV5-6 and TRBJ1-2, with 7 positions matching TRBD1. V gave up 3 bases and J gave up 5 bases; unmatched junction bases: 13. Germline CDR1 and CDR2: SGHDT and YYEEEE. CDR3 size: 16 residues. The CDR3 protein is CASSSTRQGAGYGYTF. The CDR3 nucleotides are TGTGCCAGCAGCTCGACCCGACAGGGAGCAGGGTATGGCTACACCTTC.

This clone was picked up one time. The chain uses TRBV7-8 and TRBJ2-7; TRBD2 matches at 7 bases. The ends lost 0 bases at V and 3 bases at J; junction bases unmatched: 5. CDR1 and CDR2 (germline): SGHVS, FQNEAQ. This CDR3 comprises 15 residues. CDR3: CASSLATSLVYEQYF. DNA of the CDR3: TGTGCCAGCAGCTTAGCGACTAGCCTAGTCTACGAGCAGTACTTC.

The J gene is TRBJ2-2, the V gene TRBV11-2; D could derive from TRBD1 or TRBD2 (6 bases each). In germline, CDR1 is SGHAT, CDR2 FQNNGV. This CDR3 region has 15 residues. The V gene lost 5 bases and the J gene lost 3 bases, with 13 bases spanning the gap. The CDR3 loop reads CASSPGRQDTGELFF. CDR3 sequence (DNA): TGTGCCAGCAGCCCCGGGAGACAGGACACCGGGGAGCTGTTTTTT.

A single count supports this clone. V gene TRBV12-3 or TRBV12-4 combines with J gene TRBJ1-1; D unclear. The CDR3 spans 13 residues. V lost 1 base and J 3 bases, leaving 6 bases between the germline ends. The CDR3 DNA is TGTGCCAGCAGTTTAGTGGTGGACACTGAAGCTTTCTTT. Residues: CASSLVVDTEAFF.

This chain connects TRBV7-8 to TRBJ1-5; D not certain. CDR3 length: 14 residues. The germline CDR1 and CDR2 sequences are SGHVS and FQNEAQ. Between the trimmed V and J ends, which lost 0 bases and 1 base, there was a span of 4 bases. The CDR3 protein is CASSLAGSNQPQHF. As DNA, the CDR3 is TGTGCCAGCAGCTTAGCTGGGAGCAATCAGCCCCAGCATTTT.

The CDR3 protein is CASSLTPKNTEAFF. As DNA, the CDR3 is TGCGCCAGCAGCTTGACACCAAAGAACACTGAAGCTTTCTTT. The chain is built from TRBV5-1 and TRBJ1-1, with D hard to call. This CDR3 spans 14 amino acids. Trimming pared 1 base from V and 1 base from J, leaving 8 bases between. CDR1 and CDR2 (germline): SGHRS, YFSETQ.

This chain joins TRBV27 and TRBJ1-2; no definite D call. The CDR3 contains 14 residues. The germline gives CDR1 MNHEY, CDR2 SMNVEV (reference sequence). V gave up 3 bases and J gave up 4 bases, with 12 bases separating them. CDR3: CASSFLGNRYGYTF. The CDR3 nucleotides are TGTGCCAGCAGTTTTCTGGGGAATCGCTATGGCTACACCTTC.

This clone was counted a few times. This chain uses TRBV6-5 with TRBJ1-4, with 9 bases aligning to TRBD1. Germline V gene sequence: CDR1 MNHEY, CDR2 SVGAGI. With 10 bases clipped from V and 5 bases from J, the junction kept 8 bases outside the gene matches. The CDR3 covers 14 residues. Here the CDR3 reads CATLFGTGNEKLFF. In nucleotides, the CDR3 is TGTGCCACCCTCTTTGGGACAGGGAATGAAAAACTGTTTTTT.

V usage is TRBV7-9 and J usage is TRBJ2-7; TRBD2 matches at 12 bases. Germline lookup yields CDR1 SEHNR and CDR2 FQNEAQ (reference sequence). V lost 5 bases, J lost 6 bases, and 11 bases stayed unmatched. The CDR3 totals 16 residues. The CDR3 bases are TGTGCCAGCAGCCCCCCTAGCGGGAGGGCTTCTGGCGAGCAGTACTTC. Its protein product is CASSPPSGRASGEQYF.

V and J are TRBV25-1 and TRBJ1-5; D gene uncertain. This CDR3 has 15 amino acids. The ends were cut back, 2 bases at V and 2 bases at J, with 10 bases in the middle. CDR1 is MGHDK and CDR2 is SYGVNS in the germline V gene. The CDR3: CASSESGFGNQPQHF. Here the CDR3 DNA reads TGTGCCAGCAGTGAAAGCGGATTTGGCAATCAGCCCCAGCATTTT.

This clone was counted only a few times. This sequence joins TRBV5-4 and TRBJ2-7; the match to TRBD1 covers 7 bases. CDR3 size: 15 residues. V lost 1 base to trimming and J lost 2 bases; unmatched junction nucleotides: 6. Per the germline V gene, CDR1 is SGHNT and CDR2 is YYREEE (reference sequence). The CDR3 DNA reads as TGTGCCAGCAGCTTGAAGGGGGCTTGGACCTACGAGCAGTACTTC. Amino acids: CASSLKGAWTYEQYF.

This chain joins TRBV3-1 (or the pseudogene TRBV3-2) and TRBJ1-4, with D maybe TRBD1 (6 bases). Germline V gene lookup returns CDR1 LGHDT and CDR2 YNNKEL (reference sequence). This CDR3 has 17 residues. Trimming shortened V by 0 bases and J by 3 bases, and 14 bases separated the two germline ends. The CDR3 region is CASSQEGARRSNEKLFF. The CDR3 nucleotides are TGTGCCAGCAGCCAAGAGGGGGCTCGGAGGTCTAATGAAAAACTGTTTTTT.

This clone showed up just once. The V and J genes are TRBV7-3 and TRBJ2-6; 7 bases are shared with TRBD2. The germline gives CDR1 SGHTA, CDR2 FQGTGA. This CDR3 comprises 16 residues. V trimming: 1 base; J trimming: 0 bases; junction bases outside the gene matches: 0. CDR3 coding DNA: TGTGCCAGCAGCTTAATAGCGGGCTCTGGGGCCAACGTCCTGACTTTC. Residues: CASSLIAGSGANVLTF.

CDR3 sequence: CASSLVTSMSETQYF. The CDR3 DNA is TGCGCCAGCAGCTTGGTAACTAGTATGTCTGAGACCCAGTACTTC. The genes are TRBV5-1 and TRBJ2-5; D is perhaps TRBD2 (5 bases). The CDR3 totals 15 residues. V lost 0 bases and J 5 bases, leaving 14 bases between the germline ends. Per the germline V gene, CDR1 is SGHRS and CDR2 is YFSETQ.

The CDR3 reads CAWSRKGQAMNTEAFF. CDR3 in DNA: TGTGCCTGGAGTCGGAAGGGACAGGCCATGAACACTGAAGCTTTCTTT. The J gene is TRBJ1-1, the V gene TRBV30; the match to TRBD1 covers 8 bases. After removal of 2 bases from V and 0 bases from J, the junction contained 8 bases not matched to a gene. This CDR3 has 16 amino acids. Per the germline V gene, CDR1 is GTSNPN and CDR2 is SVGIG (reference sequence).

This clone was recorded only once. CDR3 in amino acids: CASSPGIGNTIYF. CDR3 in DNA: TGTGCCAGCAGTCCCGGGATCGGAAACACCATATATTTT. V is TRBV27 and J is TRBJ1-3; D remains ambiguous. The CDR3 has 13 residues. Germline CDR1 is MNHEY and CDR2 is SMNVEV (reference sequence). Trimming cost V 5 bases and J 4 bases, with 9 bases left between them.

The chain carries TRBV18 and TRBJ1-4, with TRBD1 matching over 9 bases. V shed 1 base and J 0 bases; nucleotides not matched to a gene: 0. The CDR3 spans 16 residues. Germline values: CDR1 KGHSH, CDR2 LQKENI. CDR3 nucleotides: TGTGCCAGCTCACCACGGGACAGGGCAACTAATGAAAAACTGTTTTTT. Its translation is CASSPRDRATNEKLFF.

CDR3 region: CAWMGGAGNSPLHF. Written as DNA, the CDR3 is TGTGCCTGGATGGGGGGGGCGGGAAATTCACCCCTCCACTTT. The chain joins TRBV30 to TRBJ1-6, with D perhaps matching TRBD1 (6 bases). Trimming took 4 bases from V and 7 from J, leaving 14 bases between them. Germline CDR1 is GTSNPN and CDR2 is SVGIG (reference sequence). The CDR3 runs to 14 residues.

This chain connects TRBV7-3 to TRBJ2-7, with TRBD2 identical over 9 bases. V shed 2 bases and J 0 bases; nucleotides not matched to a gene: 8. The CDR3 consists of 17 residues. Germline CDR1 and CDR2: SGHTA and FQGTGA. The CDR3 nucleotides read TGTGCCAGCAGCTTAGGAACCGGGGGACTAGCCTCCTACGAGCAGTACTTC. This encodes CASSLGTGGLASYEQYF.

The chain employs TRBV7-9 and TRBJ2-7; weak D call: TRBD2 (5 bases). This CDR3 is 15 amino acids long. The germline V gene has CDR1 SEHNR and CDR2 FQNEAQ (reference sequence). Trimming took 4 bases from V and 2 from J, leaving 15 bases between them. CDR3 DNA sequence: TGTGCCAGCAGCTCGGACTCTTTTGCCCCCTACGAGCAGTACTTC. Amino acids: CASSSDSFAPYEQYF.

V is TRBV18 and J is TRBJ1-2; D unresolved. Germline assignment: CDR1 KGHSH and CDR2 LQKENI. The CDR3 is 13 amino acids. Between the trimmed V and J ends, which lost 1 base and 4 bases, there was a span of 7 bases. The CDR3 loop reads CASSPRLGYGYTF. CDR3 DNA sequence: TGTGCCAGCTCACCACGGCTTGGCTATGGCTACACCTTC.

This clone appeared once. The J gene is TRBJ1-1, the V gene TRBV6-5; TRBD1 aligns across 7 bases. The CDR3 runs 15 residues. J was trimmed by 3 bases and V by 4 bases; bases with no gene match: 8. Germline-derived CDR1 and CDR2 are MNHEY and SVGAGI. The CDR3 is CASSLEGGRDTEAFF. CDR3 DNA sequence: TGTGCCAGCAGTTTGGAAGGGGGCAGGGACACTGAAGCTTTCTTT.

The rearrangement links TRBV28 to TRBJ1-1; D is undetermined. Germline CDR1 reads MDHEN; CDR2 reads SYDVKM. V lost 3 bases and J lost 4, with 6 bases in between. The CDR3 extends over 12 amino acids. CDR3 in amino acids: CASSFGLTEAFF. The DNA of the CDR3 is TGTGCCAGCAGTTTCGGGCTCACTGAAGCTTTCTTT.

The chain has TRBV5-4 and TRBJ1-3, with a weak D call TRBD1 (5 bases). V was cut by 0 bases and J by 9 bases, with 13 bases left in between. This CDR3 comprises 14 residues. CDR1 is SGHNT, CDR2 YYREEE, per germline (reference sequence). CDR3 sequence (DNA): TGTGCCAGCAGCTTGGCACAGGCTACCGGCACCATATATTTT. This codes for CASSLAQATGTIYF.

The chain recombines TRBV5-4 with TRBJ2-4; possibly TRBD1 for D (6 bases). The CDR3 runs 14 residues. V lost 0 bases and J lost 4, with 8 bases in between. Germline lookup yields CDR1 SGHNT and CDR2 YYREEE (reference sequence). The CDR3 loop is CASSLGTAKNIQYF. The CDR3 DNA follows: TGTGCCAGCAGCTTGGGGACAGCAAAAAACATTCAGTACTTC.